The 17 T cell receptor beta chains below all came from one sample that was sequenced in a study of blood T cell repertoires in COVID-19. Clones were read by immunoSEQ multiplex PCR, and TCRdb kept only the in-frame ones, dropping some. Of about 140,000 clones listed, 88% are singletons. Sequencing was done on a sample of peripheral blood. Receptors originate from a human donor with COVID-19, enrolled during active disease. The donor label of this sample is uncertain.

The CDR3 loop is CASSQSRGRMETQYF. Here the CDR3 DNA reads TGTGCCAGCAGCCAAAGCAGGGGGAGGATGGAGACCCAGTACTTC. This chain uses TRBV4-2 with TRBJ2-5, with D tentatively TRBD1 (7 bases). V was cut by 2 bases and J by 5 bases, with 15 bases left in between. The CDR3 contains 15 residues. The germline CDR1 and CDR2 sequences are LGHNA and YNFKEQ.

This chain's CDR3 is CASSQDAVLQQYF. The CDR3 coding sequence is TGTGCCAGCAGCCAAGATGCTGTTCTACAGCAGTACTTC. V is TRBV3-1 (or the pseudogene TRBV3-2) and J is TRBJ2-7; D gene ambiguous. Trimming stripped 0 bases from V and 8 bases from J, with 11 bases between. From germline, CDR1 is LGHDT and CDR2 YNNKEL (reference sequence). There are 13 residues in the CDR3.

This clone appeared a single time. The chain uses TRBV3-1 (or the pseudogene TRBV3-2) and TRBJ1-1; D is unclear. Trimming took 4 bases from V and 0 from J, leaving 6 bases between them. The CDR3 sequence is 13 residues long. Per the germline V gene, CDR1 is LGHDT and CDR2 is YNNKEL (reference sequence). The CDR3 DNA reads as TGTGCCAGCAGCCCCCGGGTGAACACTGAAGCTTTCTTT. Translation: CASSPRVNTEAFF.

The chain uses TRBV29-1 and TRBJ2-7; 12 bases align to TRBD1. The trim removed 6 bases at V and 6 bases at J, leaving 6 bases unmatched. The CDR3 spans 13 residues. CDR1 and CDR2 from the germline V gene are SQVTM and ANQGSEA. CDR3 coding DNA: TGCAGCGTACAGGGACAGGGGGCTGGCGAGCAGTACTTC. It translates to CSVQGQGAGEQYF.

The chain recombines TRBV9 with TRBJ2-1; the match to TRBD2 covers 8 bases. CDR1 and CDR2 from the germline V gene are SGDLS and YYNGEE. The CDR3 runs 16 residues. The trim removed 0 bases at V and 5 bases at J, leaving 7 bases unmatched. CDR3 bases: TGTGCCAGCAGCGTAGCCCGGGGGGGCTTGAACAATGAGCAGTTCTTC. The encoded protein is CASSVARGGLNNEQFF.

In this sample, this clone turned up once. The gene calls are TRBV13 and TRBJ2-1; TRBD2 matches at 9 bases. After removal of 6 bases from V and 10 bases from J, the junction contained 10 bases not matched to a gene. This CDR3 comprises 14 residues. Germline V gene data show CDR1 as PRHDT and CDR2 as FYEKMQ (reference sequence). CDR3 nucleotides: TGTGCCAGCAGTTTTAGCGGGGGCCCCGAGGAGCAGTTCTTC. It encodes CASSFSGGPEEQFF.

The rearrangement joins TRBV5-1 to TRBJ2-5; 7 bases match TRBD1. The CDR3 contains 15 residues. Trimming removed 2 bases from V and 4 bases from J; junction bases left unmatched: 8. The germline V gene encodes CDR1 SGHRS and CDR2 YFSETQ. The CDR3 DNA is TGCGCCAGCAGCTTTCTTGGGACAGTTGGAGAGACCCAGTACTTC. Amino acid sequence: CASSFLGTVGETQYF.

The CDR3 region has the DNA TGTGCCAGCAGCTTGGATGGACTAGCGGGAGGAAAGCAGTTCTTC. Residues: CASSLDGLAGGKQFF. The rearrangement links TRBV11-2 to TRBJ2-1; 14 bases are a match to TRBD2. The V gene's germline CDR1 is SGHAT and CDR2 FQNNGV. The CDR3 is 15 amino acids. V shed 3 bases, J shed 11 bases, and the junction held 6 bases outside the gene matches.

This clone appeared once. This chain connects TRBV9 to TRBJ2-3; D perhaps matches TRBD1 (6 bases). Germline CDR1 SGDLS, CDR2 YYNGEE. Trimming took off 2 bases at V and 1 base at J, with 14 bases between the two ends. This CDR3 contains 16 residues. Here the CDR3 reads CASSVTGTIGTDTQYF. The CDR3 DNA follows: TGTGCCAGCAGCGTTACCGGGACAATTGGCACAGATACGCAGTATTTT.

The chain carries TRBV13 and TRBJ1-2, with D maybe TRBD1 (5 bases). CDR3 length equals 15 residues. With 1 base removed from V and 3 bases from J, the gap between germline ends came to 12 bases. Germline CDR1 PRHDT, CDR2 FYEKMQ (reference sequence). As DNA, the CDR3 is TGTGCCAGCAGCTTAGAGGCGGGGGTGTACTATGGCTACACCTTC. Amino acid sequence: CASSLEAGVYYGYTF.

This chain uses TRBV19 with TRBJ1-1; 8 bases align to TRBD1. After removal of 8 bases from V and 3 bases from J, the junction contained 5 bases not matched to a gene. CDR3 length: 13 amino acids. The germline gives CDR1 LNHDA, CDR2 SQIVND (reference sequence). The CDR3 protein is CASLDREDTEAFF. For the CDR3, the DNA is TGTGCCAGTCTGGACAGGGAGGACACTGAAGCTTTCTTT.

The V gene is TRBV6-5, the J gene TRBJ1-2; TRBD1 agrees at 7 bases. V lost 2 bases and J lost 8; bases outside the gene matches: 5. The germline V gene encodes CDR1 MNHEY and CDR2 SVGAGI. The CDR3 runs to 13 residues. CDR3 DNA sequence: TGTGCCAGCAGTTACAGGGCAGGGGGAGGCTACACCTTC. Its translation: CASSYRAGGGYTF.

The CDR3 sequence: CASSMEGYTIYF. The CDR3 DNA follows: TGTGCCAGTAGTATGGAGGGGTACACCATATATTTT. V gene TRBV19 combines with J gene TRBJ1-3; D possibly corresponds to TRBD1 (5 bases). CDR3 length: 12 residues. The germline gives CDR1 LNHDA, CDR2 SQIVND (reference sequence). Trimming left V 3 bases short and J 8 bases short, with 8 bases between.

This sequence joins TRBV29-1 and TRBJ2-3, with 8 nucleotides matching TRBD2. Germline V CDR1 and CDR2: SQVTM, ANQGSEA. This CDR3 region has 14 residues. The ends lost 7 bases at V and 5 bases at J; junction bases unmatched: 11. CDR3 amino acids: CSAASGLVGDTQYF. In DNA form, the CDR3 reads TGCAGCGCAGCGTCGGGACTAGTGGGAGATACGCAGTATTTT.

V usage is TRBV19 and J usage is TRBJ1-2; 9 bases map to TRBD1. The V segment lost 5 bases and the J segment 9 bases; nucleotides outside the gene matches: 10. The V gene's germline CDR1 is LNHDA and CDR2 SQIVND (reference sequence). The CDR3 has 14 amino acids. The CDR3 DNA reads as TGTGCCAGTAGTGTACAGGGGGCTGCTTACAGCTACACCTTC. Its translation: CASSVQGAAYSYTF.

V usage is TRBV2 and J usage is TRBJ2-2; 9 nucleotides line up with TRBD1. With 5 bases clipped from V and 6 bases from J, the junction kept 7 bases outside the gene matches. Per the germline V gene, CDR1 is SNHLY and CDR2 is FYNNEI. CDR3 length: 15 residues. DNA of the CDR3: TGTGCCAGCAGTCCCAGGACAGGGGAGGCCGGGGAGCTGTTTTTT. It specifies CASSPRTGEAGELFF.

The rearrangement joins TRBV7-6 to TRBJ2-7; a weak D match, TRBD2 (6 bases). Germline-derived CDR1 and CDR2 are SGHVS and FNYEAQ. With 5 bases removed from V and 2 bases from J, the gap between germline ends came to 10 bases. The length of the CDR3 is 13 residues. The CDR3 nucleotides are TGTGCCAGCAGCCCGGAGGGGCCCTACGAGCAGTACTTC. Its translation: CASSPEGPYEQYF.